Listed here are 5 T cell receptor beta chains from one sample, sequenced in a study of blood T cell repertoires in COVID-19. Some clones are missing from TCRdb's copy, which holds only in-frame ones; the method was immunoSEQ multiplex PCR. The sample has about 110,000 clones, over 65% seen once. Sequenced input: peripheral blood. These receptors all stem from a woman of 80 years or more with acute or convalescent COVID-19.

This chain joins TRBV12-3 or TRBV12-4 and TRBJ1-2, with TRBD1 matching 8 bases. CDR3 size: 13 residues. V was pared by 6 bases and J by 5 bases, with 5 bases of the junction left unmatched. The CDR3 loop is CASRGTGFYGYTF. The DNA for the CDR3 is TGTGCCAGCAGGGGGACAGGTTTTTATGGCTACACCTTC.

The V gene is TRBV18, the J gene TRBJ1-1, with 7 bases that match TRBD1. Per germline, CDR1 KGHSH and CDR2 LQKENI. The V and J ends lost 4 bases and 3 bases, in that order; junction bases with no gene match: 8. This CDR3 comprises 15 residues. The CDR3 DNA reads TGTGCCAGCTCACGTGTGCCAGGGGGAGACACTGAAGCTTTCTTT. It is translated as CASSRVPGGDTEAFF.

This clone occurred a few times. A read error may produce the germline difference seen at one junction end. The genes are TRBV27 and TRBJ2-7; 8 nucleotides line up with TRBD1. The germline CDR1 and CDR2 sequences are MNHEY and SMNVEV (reference sequence). CDR3 length: 12 residues. The CDR3 sequence is CASSPFKGTGDF. In DNA, the CDR3 is TGTGCCAGCAGTCCCTTCAAAGGGACAGGAGACTTC.

The rearrangement uses TRBV7-9 and TRBJ1-5, with D possibly matching TRBD1 (5 bases). The CDR3 covers 15 residues. Germline CDR1 reads SEHNR; CDR2 reads FQNEAQ (reference sequence). Trimming removed 2 bases at V and 5 bases at J, with 13 bases between. Written as DNA, the CDR3 is TGTGCCAGCAGCTTAAGTCGGCAGGGCGATCAGCCCCAGCATTTT. Its translation: CASSLSRQGDQPQHF.

The chain has TRBV3-1 (or the pseudogene TRBV3-2) and TRBJ2-7; 7 bases agree with TRBD2. The trim removed 6 bases at V and 0 bases at J, leaving 2 bases unmatched. This CDR3 is built from 13 residues. Germline CDR1 reads LGHDT; CDR2 reads YNNKEL (reference sequence). CDR3 protein: CASSLAGSYEQYF. CDR3 nucleotides: TGTGCCAGCAGTTTAGCGGGCTCCTACGAGCAGTACTTC.